Below are 2 T cell receptor beta chains sequenced from a single sample in a study of CD8 T cells in ankylosing spondylitis. TCRdb itself ran the 5' RACE reads through MiXCR, one entry per CDR3 protein. The data contain under 150,000 distinct CDR3 sequences, approximately 8.4% of them singletons. The source material was synovial fluid, either unsorted or a sorted T cell fraction (not recorded which). Source of these receptors: a male donor with ankylosing spondylitis.

This clonotype showed up many times. The chain has TRBV9 and TRBJ1-2, with D maybe TRBD1 (6 bases). Trimming shortened V by 0 bases and J by 2 bases, and 11 bases separated the two germline ends. Germline V gene data show CDR1 as SGDLS and CDR2 as YYNGEE. CDR3 length: 15 residues. CDR3 DNA: TGTGCCAGCAGCGTAGGGCGGGGGGGCAACTATGGCTACACCTTC. This codes for CASSVGRGGNYGYTF.

This clonotype was observed many times. V gene TRBV5-5 combines with J gene TRBJ1-2; D remains ambiguous. Germline V CDR1 and CDR2: SGHKS, YYEKEE (reference sequence). The CDR3 totals 13 residues. The V and J ends lost 3 bases and 8 bases respectively, with 14 bases between them. The CDR3 spells CASSYASQSGYTF. For the CDR3, the DNA is TGTGCCAGCAGCTACGCAAGCCAATCCGGCTACACCTTC. The whole variable domain, remainder taken from reference TRBV5-5 and TRBJ1-2, is DAGVTQSPTHLIKTRGQQVTLRCSPISGHKSVSWYQQVLGQGPQFIFQYYEKEERGRGNFPDRFSARQFPNYSSELNVNALLLGDSALYLCASSYASQSGYTFGSGTRLTVV.